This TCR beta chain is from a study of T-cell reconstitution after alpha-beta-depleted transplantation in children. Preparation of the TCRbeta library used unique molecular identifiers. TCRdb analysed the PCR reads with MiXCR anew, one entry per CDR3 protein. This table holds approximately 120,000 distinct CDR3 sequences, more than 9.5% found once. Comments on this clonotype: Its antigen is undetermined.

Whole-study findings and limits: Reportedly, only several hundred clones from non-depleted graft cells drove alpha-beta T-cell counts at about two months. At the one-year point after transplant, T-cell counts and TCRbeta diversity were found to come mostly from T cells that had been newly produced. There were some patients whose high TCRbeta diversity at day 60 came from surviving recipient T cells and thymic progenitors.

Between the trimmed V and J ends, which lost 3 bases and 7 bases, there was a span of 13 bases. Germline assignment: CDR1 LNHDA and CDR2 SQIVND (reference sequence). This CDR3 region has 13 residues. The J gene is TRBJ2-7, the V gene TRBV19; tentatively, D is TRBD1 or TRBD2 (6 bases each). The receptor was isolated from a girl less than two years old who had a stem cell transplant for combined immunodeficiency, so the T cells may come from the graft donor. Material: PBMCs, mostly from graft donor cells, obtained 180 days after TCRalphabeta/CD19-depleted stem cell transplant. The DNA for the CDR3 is TGTGCCAGTAGTATCGCCGAGGGGGGAGAGCAGTACTTC. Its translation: CASSIAEGGEQYF. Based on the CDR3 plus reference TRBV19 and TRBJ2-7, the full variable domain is DGGITQSPKYLFRKEGQNVTLSCEQNLNHDAMYWYRQDPGQGLRLIYYSQIVNDFQKGDIAEGYSVSREKKESFPLTVTSAQKNPTAFYLCASSIAEGGEQYFGPGTRLTVT.